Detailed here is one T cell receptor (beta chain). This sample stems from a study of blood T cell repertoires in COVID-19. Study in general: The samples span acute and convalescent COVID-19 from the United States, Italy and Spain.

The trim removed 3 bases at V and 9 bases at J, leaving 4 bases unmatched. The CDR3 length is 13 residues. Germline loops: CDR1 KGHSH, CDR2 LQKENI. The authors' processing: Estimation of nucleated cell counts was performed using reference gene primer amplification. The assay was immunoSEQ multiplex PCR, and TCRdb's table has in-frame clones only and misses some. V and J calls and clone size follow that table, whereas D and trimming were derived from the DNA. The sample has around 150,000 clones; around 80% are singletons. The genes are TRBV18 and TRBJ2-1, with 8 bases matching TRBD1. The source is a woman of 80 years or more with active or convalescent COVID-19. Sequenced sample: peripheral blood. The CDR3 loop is CASSPDREAEQFF. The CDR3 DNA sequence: TGTGCCAGCTCACCGGACAGGGAGGCTGAGCAGTTCTTC.